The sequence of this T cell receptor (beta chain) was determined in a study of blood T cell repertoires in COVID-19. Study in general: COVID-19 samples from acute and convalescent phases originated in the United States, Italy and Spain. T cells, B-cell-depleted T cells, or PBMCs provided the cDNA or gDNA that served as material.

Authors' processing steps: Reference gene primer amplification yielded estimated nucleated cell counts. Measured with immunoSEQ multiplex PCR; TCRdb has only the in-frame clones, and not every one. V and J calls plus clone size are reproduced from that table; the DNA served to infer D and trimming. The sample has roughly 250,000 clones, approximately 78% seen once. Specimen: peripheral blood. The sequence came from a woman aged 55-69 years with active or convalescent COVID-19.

The CDR3, as DNA: TGTGCCAGCAGCTGGACAGGGGGCAACACTGAAGCTTTCTTT. As protein: CASSWTGGNTEAFF. The chain couples TRBV7-4 to TRBJ1-1; 11 bases align to TRBD1. The ends lost 4 bases at V and 2 bases at J; junction bases unmatched: 0. Germline V lookup: CDR1 SGHVT, CDR2 SQSDAQ. The CDR3 runs 14 residues.